The clone carrying this T cell receptor beta chain showed up just a few times. The CDR3 has 14 residues. V was shortened by 0 bases and J by 8 bases, with 13 bases between the two germline ends. Germline lookup yields CDR1 ENHRY and CDR2 SYGVKD. The data are from a study of blood T cell repertoires in COVID-19. Looking at the study overall: Sites in the United States, Italy and Spain provided acute and convalescent COVID-19 samples.

In the original workflow: Reference gene primer amplification in the assay estimated nucleated cell counts. Profiling relied on immunoSEQ multiplex PCR, and the TCRdb table lists in-frame clones only, not all of them. The V and J calls and clone size were taken over from that table, and D and trimming were inferred from the DNA. The table includes 95,000 or so clones, more than 80% detected once. This sequence joins TRBV10-3 and TRBJ1-1, with a possible D match to TRBD1 (5 bases). The source of this sequence is a human donor in a cohort sampled during active COVID-19. The material sequenced was peripheral blood. The CDR3 loop is CAISESKRTTEAFF. The CDR3, as DNA: TGTGCCATCAGTGAGTCGAAAAGGACAACGGAAGCTTTCTTT.